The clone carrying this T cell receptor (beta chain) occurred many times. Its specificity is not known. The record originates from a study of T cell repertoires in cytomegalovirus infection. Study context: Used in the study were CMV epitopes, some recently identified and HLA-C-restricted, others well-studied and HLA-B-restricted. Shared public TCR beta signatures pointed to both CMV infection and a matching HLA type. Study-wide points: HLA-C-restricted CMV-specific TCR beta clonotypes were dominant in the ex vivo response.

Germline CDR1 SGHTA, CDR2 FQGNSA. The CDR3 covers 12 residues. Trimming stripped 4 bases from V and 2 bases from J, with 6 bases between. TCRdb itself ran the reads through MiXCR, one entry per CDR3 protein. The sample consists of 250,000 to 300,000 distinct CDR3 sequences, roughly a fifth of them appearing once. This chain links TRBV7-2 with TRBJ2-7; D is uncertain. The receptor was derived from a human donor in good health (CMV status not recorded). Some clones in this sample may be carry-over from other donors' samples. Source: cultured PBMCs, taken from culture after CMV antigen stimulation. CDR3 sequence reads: CASSSNTYEQYF. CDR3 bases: TGTGCCAGCAGCTCGAATACCTACGAGCAGTACTTC.